The 5 T cell receptor beta chains listed next were all sequenced from one sample in a study of blood T cell repertoires in COVID-19. TCRdb's copy holds only in-frame clones and misses some; the assay was immunoSEQ multiplex PCR. The sample holds 130,000 or so clones, approximately 90% seen once. The sample comprised peripheral blood. The source of these receptors is a man aged 50 to 59 with active or convalescent COVID-19.

The chain recombines TRBV19 with TRBJ2-1; 11 bases agree with TRBD1. Germline V gives CDR1 LNHDA, CDR2 SQIVND (reference sequence). The CDR3 sequence is 14 residues long. The V gene end was trimmed by 7 bases and the J gene end by 9 bases; junction bases not matched to a gene: 8. CDR3 amino acids: CASTGTGGGGEQFF. CDR3 bases: TGTGCCAGTACCGGGACAGGGGGAGGAGGTGAGCAGTTCTTC.

V gene TRBV5-4 combines with J gene TRBJ2-1; D possibly corresponds to TRBD2 (7 bases). Trimming removed 10 bases from V and 1 base from J, with 21 bases in between. The CDR3 totals 16 residues. Germline-derived CDR1 and CDR2 are SGHNT and YYREEE (reference sequence). CDR3 coding DNA: TGTGCCGATAGGGGGGGGGCCTTTGGATCCTACAATGAGCAGTTCTTC. Residues: CADRGGAFGSYNEQFF.

The rearrangement joins TRBV5-4 to TRBJ2-7; TRBD1 agrees at 8 bases. Germline V gives CDR1 SGHNT, CDR2 YYREEE (reference sequence). Trimming at V came to 4 bases and at J to 7 bases, leaving 13 bases not matched to a gene. The CDR3 contains 15 residues. The DNA of the CDR3 is TGTGCCAGCAGCGGACGACAGGGGTCGATAAGGGAGCAGTACTTC. It is translated as CASSGRQGSIREQYF.

The chain couples TRBV9 to TRBJ2-1; 12 bases are a match to TRBD2. CDR1 and CDR2 (germline): SGDLS, YYNGEE. J lost 4 bases, V lost 5 bases, and 4 bases had no gene match. The CDR3 covers 15 residues. CDR3 DNA sequence: TGTGCCAGCAGTGCGACTAGCGGGAGTTACAATGAGCAGTTCTTC. Protein sequence: CASSATSGSYNEQFF.

J is TRBJ2-5 and V is TRBV21-1; the DNA was not compared with TRBD1, the D call given in the table. TRBV21-1 is reported as a pseudogene. The CDR3 is 17 residues long. CDR3 residues: CASSNGSGPRFQETQYF. CDR3 coding DNA: TGTGCCAGCAGCAACGGGTCAGGGCCTCGGTTCCAAGAGACCCAGTACTTC.